This T cell receptor (beta chain) was obtained from a study of blood T cell repertoires in COVID-19 (dated by TCRdb to about 2020). General notes on the study: Samples covering the acute and convalescent phases of COVID-19 were provided by collaborators in the United States, Italy and Spain. A de-identified subject ID, COVID-19 status, age in years and sex were almost always included in the sample metadata. Deeply sampled blood TCRbeta repertoires from subjects exposed to, actively infected with, or recovered from COVID-19 were included in the dataset. Where HLA class I and class II types were available, the types were taken from metadata supplied by the sample provider, not from assay-based typing. The samples were drawn from the first 160 participants of the ongoing ImmuneRACE study and from over a thousand subjects provided by 6 global collaborators. The material from the prospective study consisted of cDNA or gDNA derived from T cells, B-cell-depleted T cells, or PBMCs. A freely available public database, intended as a resource for researchers studying the immune response to SARS-CoV-2, is where the repertoires were released. General findings and caveats noted by the study authors: How much clinical and demographic metadata was included differed by source and by participant, and the metadata was provided uncurated.

TCRbeta CDR3 regions were amplified from genomic DNA by means of the immunoSEQ Assay, a bias-controlled multiplex PCR. Per the source publication's procedure: The number of nucleated cells in each sample was estimated by amplification of reference gene primers within the assay. Sequence reads were collapsed and filtered to measure the absolute abundance of every unique TCRbeta CDR3 rearrangement. For each sample, productive Simpson clonality was calculated by taking the square root of Simpson's diversity index across productive rearrangements. TCRdb stores this immuneACCESS table with in-frame sequences only. Part of the clones is absent; in the studies checked, under half of the shortfall reflects unresolved V genes, and no reason is known for the rest. That table gives V, J and clone size, and the DNA gave D and trimming. The sample table records roughly 41,000 clones; roughly 88% of these occur just once. The ten largest clonotypes hold about 12% of the sample.

Regarding this clone: Its antigen remains undetermined. One base away there is no much larger clone; base qualities are not given.

The CDR3 goes from the cysteine to the phenylalanine over 13 residues. Only the CDR3 DNA stays, 39 bases, in frame from base 1. The germline V gene encodes CDR1 MDHEN and CDR2 SYDVKM. The germline ends are 14 bases apart after V is trimmed by 5 bases and J by 6 bases. Each collaborating institution followed its own protocols to collect whole blood in K2EDTA tubes. For TCRbeta analysis, collaborators shipped samples in one of three forms: frozen whole blood, isolated PBMCs, or DNA extracted from either of those sample types. The TCR comes from a man aged 55 to 70 with active COVID-19. The chain is assembled from TRBV28 and TRBJ2-7, and TRBD2 may be the D gene, going by 6 matching bases. Sequencing input: peripheral blood. The CDR3 reads as follows: CASSLQEGREQYF. The DNA sequence reads TGTGCCAGCAGTCTACAGGAGGGGCGCGAGCAGTACTTC.